Shown below are 29 T cell receptor beta chains from a single sample sequenced in a study of cytomegalovirus exposure and HLA in healthy donors. Use of 60 Vbeta and 13 Jbeta primers characterized the PCR. Data came from immunoSEQ multiplex PCR; TCRdb stores just in-frame clones and leaves some out. This sample has 50,000 to 55,000 clones; about 81% occur once, and the top ten carry roughly 2.5%. The sample was PBMCs. The receptors derive from a boy younger than 18 in good health and CMV-seropositive.

The chain links TRBV6-5 to TRBJ1-1; D is undetermined. The V end was cut by 2 bases, the J end by 4 bases, with 14 bases between. This CDR3 spans 15 amino acids. Germline CDR1 reads MNHEY; CDR2 reads SVGAGI. The CDR3 bases are TGTGCCAGCAGTTACAGGGAGGAACGGAGCACTGAAGCTTTCTTT. Translating it yields CASSYREERSTEAFF.

V and J are TRBV11-2 and TRBJ2-3; weak D call: TRBD2 (7 bases). V lost 9 bases to trimming and J lost 4 bases, with 17 bases between them. Germline CDR1 and CDR2: SGHAT and FQNNGV. The CDR3 is 14 amino acids. In DNA form, the CDR3 reads TGTGCCAGTCACGGGGGGCCTTGGGCAGATACGCAGTATTTT. It yields the protein CASHGGPWADTQYF.

The chain is built from TRBV6-6 and TRBJ1-5, with D maybe TRBD1 (6 bases). CDR1 and CDR2 from the germline V gene are MNHNY and SVGAGI (reference sequence). The V gene lost 8 bases and the J gene lost 2 bases, with 10 bases spanning the gap. The CDR3 is 13 amino acids. CDR3 coding DNA: TGTGCCAGCGTTGCAGGGGGCAATCAGCCCCAGCATTTT. Its protein product is CASVAGGNQPQHF.

CDR3: CASSLLPGSYEQYF. The CDR3 DNA is TGTGCCAGCAGTTTACTCCCCGGGTCCTACGAGCAGTACTTC. The gene calls are TRBV27 and TRBJ2-7; D unclear. CDR3 size: 14 residues. Germline V CDR1 and CDR2: MNHEY, SMNVEV (reference sequence). Trimming shortened V by 2 bases and J by 1 base, and 9 bases separated the two germline ends.

Only one count was recorded for this clone. The CDR3 region is CASSLTSGADTQYF. Written as DNA, the CDR3 is TGTGCCAGCAGCCTGACTAGCGGGGCAGATACGCAGTATTTT. This chain uses TRBV27 with TRBJ2-3, with 11 bases aligning to TRBD2. Per germline, CDR1 MNHEY and CDR2 SMNVEV (reference sequence). The trim removed 6 bases at V and 4 bases at J, leaving 3 bases unmatched. CDR3 length: 14 residues.

The chain combines TRBV9 with TRBJ2-2, with 9 bases lining up with TRBD2. V was clipped by 4 bases and J by 1 base; unmatched bases: 5. This CDR3 is 16 amino acids long. Germline V gives CDR1 SGDLS, CDR2 YYNGEE. The CDR3, as DNA: TGTGCCAGCAGCCCGCGACTAGCGGAGAACACCGGGGAGCTGTTTTTT. Encoded protein: CASSPRLAENTGELFF. The variable domain in full, completed from reference TRBV9 and TRBJ2-2, reads DSGVTQTPKHLITATGQRVTLRCSPRSGDLSVYWYQQSLDQGLQFLIQYYNGEERAKGNILERFSAQQFPDLHSELNLSSLELGDSALYFCASSPRLAENTGELFFGEGSRLTVL.

The V gene is TRBV6-5, the J gene TRBJ1-6; D may be TRBD1 (6 bases). CDR3 size: 15 residues. Germline V gene data show CDR1 as MNHEY and CDR2 as SVGAGI. Trimming pared 5 bases from V and 5 bases from J, leaving 13 bases between. CDR3 bases: TGTGCCAGCAGTGTACTGACAGGAAATAATTCACCCCTCCACTTT. Its translation is CASSVLTGNNSPLHF.

The chain couples TRBV15 to TRBJ1-3; D is ambiguous. The germline CDR1 and CDR2 sequences are LNHNV and YYDKDF (reference sequence). V was clipped by 0 bases and J by 0 bases, with 9 bases between them. The CDR3 spans 16 residues. CDR3 loop: CATSRDRHTSGNTIYF. The DNA of the CDR3 is TGTGCCACCAGCAGAGATAGACACACCTCTGGAAACACCATATATTTT.

The chain couples TRBV6-6 to TRBJ2-1; the D is unclear. This CDR3 region has 11 residues. In germline, CDR1 is MNHNY, CDR2 SVGAGI (reference sequence). The V end lost 8 bases, the J end lost 8 bases, and 10 bases lay between the germline ends. For the CDR3, the DNA is TGTGCCAGCGGCCCTTTTGATGAGCAGTTCTTC. Translating it yields CASGPFDEQFF.

The J gene is TRBJ1-2, the V gene TRBV27; 9 nucleotides match TRBD1. CDR3 length equals 13 residues. J gave up 8 bases and V 3 bases, and 4 bases lay outside the gene matches. CDR1 and CDR2 (germline): MNHEY, SMNVEV (reference sequence). CDR3 sequence (DNA): TGTGCCAGCAGTTTCGGGACAGGGAGAGGCTACACCTTC. Amino acids: CASSFGTGRGYTF.

The rearrangement joins TRBV14 to TRBJ2-5; the D is unclear. Germline V lookup: CDR1 SGHDN, CDR2 FVKESK. The CDR3 length is 15 residues. Deletions cut 0 bases from V and 3 bases from J, with 11 bases between. In DNA form, the CDR3 reads TGTGCCAGCAGCCAAGACAGGTGGTCGAAAGAGACCCAGTACTTC. Protein: CASSQDRWSKETQYF.

V gene TRBV27 combines with J gene TRBJ1-2, with a weak D call TRBD1 (6 bases). The CDR3 runs 13 residues. Trimming left V 6 bases short and J 3 bases short, with 11 bases between. Germline CDR1 and CDR2: MNHEY and SMNVEV (reference sequence). In DNA, the CDR3 is TGTGCCAGCAGCACCAGGGGTTACTATGGCTACACCTTC. Its protein product is CASSTRGYYGYTF.

The chain joins TRBV4-1 to TRBJ2-2; D perhaps matches TRBD1 (7 bases). V lost 1 base and J lost 4, with 16 bases in between. The CDR3 sequence is 17 residues long. The germline V gene has CDR1 MGHRA and CDR2 YSYEKL. The DNA of the CDR3 is TGCGCCAGCAGCCAAGGAGGGGGCGCGGGAAGCACCGGGGAGCTGTTTTTT. Translating it yields CASSQGGGAGSTGELFF.

This chain connects TRBV2 to TRBJ1-1; TRBD1 might be the D (6 bases). V was trimmed by 7 bases and J by 6 bases, leaving 18 bases between them. From germline, CDR1 is SNHLY and CDR2 FYNNEI. The CDR3 is 14 residues long. The CDR3: CASKARKGDAEAFF. In DNA, the CDR3 is TGTGCCAGCAAGGCTCGTAAGGGGGACGCTGAAGCTTTCTTT.

The chain employs TRBV7-3 and TRBJ2-1, with TRBD1 matching over 9 bases. Germline CDR1 SGHTA, CDR2 FQGTGA. CDR3 length: 14 residues. The V and J ends lost 5 bases and 8 bases, in that order; junction bases with no gene match: 7. CDR3 amino acids: CASSRGQGDDEQFF. The DNA of the CDR3 is TGTGCCAGCAGCCGGGGACAGGGAGACGATGAGCAGTTCTTC. Full variable domain (remainder filled in from reference TRBV7-3 and TRBJ2-1): GAGVSQTPSNKVTEKGKYVELRCDPISGHTALYWYRQSLGQGPEFLIYFQGTGAADDSGLPNDRFFAVRPEGSVSTLKIQRTERGDSAVYLCASSRGQGDDEQFFGPGTRLTVL.

This clone was detected only a few times. This chain connects TRBV6-5 to TRBJ2-7, with TRBD2 identical over 11 bases. The germline CDR1 and CDR2 sequences are MNHEY and SVGAGI. This CDR3 is 16 amino acids long. V shed 2 bases, J shed 1 base, and the junction held 4 bases outside the gene matches. CDR3 sequence: CASSYRLAGPSYEQYF. Here the CDR3 DNA reads TGTGCCAGCAGTTACAGACTAGCGGGGCCATCCTACGAGCAGTACTTC.

The J gene is TRBJ1-1, the V gene TRBV9; TRBD1 might be the D (5 bases). CDR1 is SGDLS and CDR2 is YYNGEE in the germline V gene. V gave up 3 bases and J gave up 6 bases, with 18 bases separating them. The CDR3 covers 15 residues. DNA of the CDR3: TGTGCCAGCAGCGCTCCCGACCAGGGTGAGTCTGAAGCTTTCTTT. Protein product: CASSAPDQGESEAFF.

V gene TRBV27 combines with J gene TRBJ1-2; maybe TRBD1 (6 bases). Germline V lookup: CDR1 MNHEY, CDR2 SMNVEV (reference sequence). CDR3 size: 16 residues. The germline V and J ends were trimmed by 5 bases and 4 bases, with 20 bases remaining between them. For the CDR3, the DNA is TGTGCCAGCAGTACCCTTGGGGGGGCATCGACCTATGGCTACACCTTC. It yields the protein CASSTLGGASTYGYTF.

The chain employs TRBV7-9 and TRBJ1-6, with no clear D. This CDR3 is built from 13 residues. Germline CDR1 and CDR2: SEHNR and FQNEAQ (reference sequence). Trimming pared 3 bases from V and 8 bases from J, leaving 8 bases between. CDR3 region: CASSLSDYSPLHF. DNA of the CDR3: TGTGCCAGCAGCTTGTCAGACTATTCACCCCTCCACTTT.

The CDR3: CATSRDAGTVRMAFF. The CDR3 DNA is TGTGCCACCAGCAGAGACGCCGGGACAGTTCGTATGGCTTTCTTT. The chain has TRBV15 and TRBJ1-1; 7 bases are a match to TRBD1. Per germline, CDR1 LNHNV and CDR2 YYDKDF (reference sequence). The trim removed 0 bases at V and 11 bases at J, leaving 12 bases unmatched. The CDR3 is 15 residues long.

The chain uses TRBV5-4 and TRBJ2-7; D is perhaps TRBD1 (6 bases). CDR3 size: 11 residues. Germline lookup yields CDR1 SGHNT and CDR2 YYREEE (reference sequence). Trimming removed 3 bases at V and 6 bases at J, with 7 bases between. CDR3 in DNA: TGTGCCAGCAGCTCAGGGGTCGAGCAGTACTTC. As protein: CASSSGVEQYF.

The CDR3 loop reads CASSVGGKNEKLFF. CDR3 coding DNA: TGCGCCAGCAGTGTAGGGGGTAAGAACGAAAAACTGTTTTTT. The V and J genes are TRBV10-1 and TRBJ1-4; D is perhaps TRBD1 (6 bases). Deletions cut 4 bases from V and 8 bases from J, with 14 bases between. The CDR3 runs 14 residues. Germline loops: CDR1 WNHNN, CDR2 SYGVQD (reference sequence).

Comment on this clone: The germline gene is not matched at one end of the junction; a read error may be the cause. The chain combines TRBV7-9 with TRBJ1-1; the match to TRBD1 covers 7 bases. Germline assignment: CDR1 SEHNR and CDR2 FQNEAQ (reference sequence). CDR3 length: 11 residues. The CDR3 sequence: CSSSPGTAAFF. The CDR3, as DNA: TGTTCCAGCAGCCCGGGGACAGCGGCTTTCTTT. Combining the CDR3 with reference TRBV7-9 and TRBJ1-1 gives the whole variable domain DTGVSQNPRHKITKRGQNVTFRCDPISEHNRLYWYRQTLGQGPEFLTYFQNEAQLEKSRLLSDRFSAERPKGSFSTLEIQRTEQGDSAMYLCSSSPGTAAFFGQGTRLTVV.

The V gene is TRBV6-5, the J gene TRBJ2-5; the D gene is possibly TRBD1 (5 bases). The end of the DNA fits TRBJ2-7 better, so the J call may be wrong. Germline CDR1 MNHEY, CDR2 SVGAGI. This CDR3 is 14 amino acids long. The chain's CDR3 is CASSYLGADDEQYF. The CDR3 DNA sequence: TGTGCCAGCAGTTACTTAGGGGCCGACGACGAGCAGTACTTC.

The chain recombines TRBV19 with TRBJ1-5; tentatively, D is TRBD1 (6 bases). V was clipped by 8 bases and J by 6 bases, with 17 bases between them. Germline lookup yields CDR1 LNHDA and CDR2 SQIVND (reference sequence). The CDR3 totals 14 residues. DNA for the CDR3: TGTGCCAGTCGAGAGGCGGGGGGGCTTCAGCCCCAGCATTTT. Encoded protein: CASREAGGLQPQHF. The complete variable domain, with remaining parts taken from reference TRBV19 and TRBJ1-5, reads DGGITQSPKYLFRKEGQNVTLSCEQNLNHDAMYWYRQDPGQGLRLIYYSQIVNDFQKGDIAEGYSVSREKKESFPLTVTSAQKNPTAFYLCASREAGGLQPQHFGDGTRLSIL.

The rearrangement joins TRBV6-5 to TRBJ2-5, with D perhaps TRBD1 (5 bases). The ends were cut back, 4 bases at V and 0 bases at J, with 9 bases in the middle. The CDR3 covers 14 residues. Per the germline V gene, CDR1 is MNHEY and CDR2 is SVGAGI. CDR3 loop: CASSWTLYQETQYF. CDR3 sequence (DNA): TGTGCCAGCAGTTGGACACTGTACCAAGAGACCCAGTACTTC.

The genes are TRBV28 and TRBJ1-2; D remains unclear. The germline V gene encodes CDR1 MDHEN and CDR2 SYDVKM. This CDR3 contains 16 residues. V lost 2 bases and J 7 bases, leaving 20 bases between the germline ends. The CDR3 region has the DNA TGTGCCAGCAGTTTACTCCCCCGCCGTAGCCGGGTTGGCTACACCTTC. Its protein is CASSLLPRRSRVGYTF.

This chain links TRBV6-5 with TRBJ1-3; tentative D call: TRBD1 (6 bases). This CDR3 spans 16 amino acids. Germline V CDR1 and CDR2: MNHEY, SVGAGI. Trimming cost V 0 bases and J 4 bases, with 13 bases left between them. The DNA of the CDR3 is TGTGCCAGCAGTTACTCAGGACAGAACCTGGGAAACACCATATATTTT. Residues: CASSYSGQNLGNTIYF.

Turning to this clone: Likely a read error: the CDR3 ends without its conserved phenylalanine or tryptophan. The chain couples TRBV25-1 to TRBJ1-6; no reliable D call. Germline V lookup: CDR1 MGHDK, CDR2 SYGVNS. The CDR3 is made up of 14 amino acids. V lost 5 bases to trimming and J lost 6 bases, with 11 bases between them. This CDR3 reads CASSNRSGNSPLHS. The CDR3 region has the DNA TGTGCCAGCAGTAATAGATCTGGTAATTCACCCCTCCACTCT.